Following are 30 T cell receptor beta chains from one sample sequenced in a study of Ad26.COV2.S vaccination and SARS-CoV-2 variants. TCRdb's copy holds only in-frame clones and misses some; the assay was immunoSEQ multiplex PCR. Altogether 400,000 or so clones are present, roughly nine tenths being singletons, with the ten largest covering under 4%. Treatment: 15 to 20 received Ad26.COV2.S at low or high dose, single or two shots; 5 received placebo; per-sample allocation not given. Specimens were obtained on day 63 following the first vaccine or placebo injection. The sequences come from peripheral blood, collected in a trial of Ad26.COV2.S vaccine versus placebo. These receptor sequences come from a person aged 18 to 65 who received the Ad26.COV2.S COVID-19 vaccine or a placebo.

The rearrangement links TRBV3-1 (or the pseudogene TRBV3-2) to TRBJ2-5, with 7 nucleotides matching TRBD1. Per the germline V gene, CDR1 is LGHDT and CDR2 is YNNKEL (reference sequence). The CDR3 spans 15 residues. V trimming: 4 bases; J trimming: 5 bases; junction bases outside the gene matches: 10. CDR3 residues: CASSLDRVFPETQYF. In DNA, the CDR3 is TGTGCCAGCAGCCTCGACAGGGTCTTCCCCGAGACCCAGTACTTC.

The rearrangement uses TRBV3-1 (or the pseudogene TRBV3-2) and TRBJ2-2; 9 positions agree with TRBD1. The CDR3 contains 16 residues. V was pared by 2 bases and J by 2 bases, with 3 bases of the junction left unmatched. Germline values: CDR1 LGHDT, CDR2 YNNKEL (reference sequence). CDR3 sequence (DNA): TGTGCCAGCAGCCAACTCACAGGGGGCAACACCGGGGAGCTGTTTTTT. Encoded protein: CASSQLTGGNTGELFF.

A remark on this clone: The DNA is omitted, as the CDR3 cannot be located on it reliably, and the CDR3 follows TCRdb's listing. The CDR3 protein is CASSSSGADYGYTF. The genes are TRBV27 and TRBJ1-2. The CDR3 comprises 14 residues, both ends counted. CDR1 is MNHEY, CDR2 SMNVEV, per germline (reference sequence).

This rearrangement joins TRBV11-2 to TRBJ2-3, with D tentatively TRBD2 (5 bases). Germline V gene lookup returns CDR1 SGHAT and CDR2 FQNNGV. The V end was cut by 3 bases, the J end by 1 base, with 11 bases between. The CDR3 covers 15 residues. CDR3 bases: TGTGCCAGCAGCTTCCGGGATCCGCGCACAGATACGCAGTATTTT. This translates into CASSFRDPRTDTQYF.

The rearrangement uses TRBV6-5 and TRBJ2-6, with no clear D. The CDR3 is made up of 13 amino acids. Germline V CDR1 and CDR2: MNHEY, SVGAGI. Trimming removed 7 bases from V and 1 base from J, with 5 bases in between. DNA for the CDR3: TGTGCCAGCAAGATATCTGGGGCCAACGTCCTGACTTTC. It specifies CASKISGANVLTF.

The chain uses TRBV10-3 and TRBJ2-3, with 11 bases fitting TRBD2. The junction had 8 bases not matched to a gene; V was cut back by 0 bases and J by 9 bases. This CDR3 comprises 16 residues. The germline V gene has CDR1 ENHRY and CDR2 SYGVKD. CDR3 protein: CAISESVAGGEDTQYF. The DNA for the CDR3 is TGTGCCATCAGTGAGTCCGTAGCGGGGGGGGAGGACACGCAGTATTTT.

This chain links TRBV27 with TRBJ1-2; D gene ambiguous. Germline assignment: CDR1 MNHEY and CDR2 SMNVEV (reference sequence). The CDR3 has 15 residues. The V and J ends lost 6 bases and 8 bases respectively, with 22 bases between them. The CDR3 bases are TGTGCCAGCAGCCCAATCCACTCACGGGAGGTGGGCTACACCTTC. This codes for CASSPIHSREVGYTF.

The gene calls are TRBV4-1 and TRBJ2-2; 9 nucleotides line up with TRBD1. The germline V gene encodes CDR1 MGHRA and CDR2 YSYEKL. The CDR3 covers 15 residues. Trimming took 9 bases from V and 6 from J; bases not matched to a gene: 11. Here the CDR3 reads CASERGQGLPGELFF. CDR3 sequence (DNA): TGCGCCAGTGAACGGGGACAGGGCCTCCCCGGGGAGCTGTTTTTT.

The genes are TRBV5-8 and TRBJ1-2; D might be TRBD1 (5 bases). Germline CDR1 is SGHTS and CDR2 is YDEGEE. V gave up 4 bases and J gave up 8 bases, with 18 bases separating them. CDR3 length equals 14 residues. The CDR3 bases are TGTGCCAGCAGCCCGGGGGGGAATCCCTGGGGCTACACCTTC. This codes for CASSPGGNPWGYTF.

The chain links TRBV5-4 to TRBJ2-6, with 9 bases aligning to TRBD2. Germline V CDR1 and CDR2: SGHNT, YYREEE (reference sequence). CDR3 length: 18 amino acids. Trimming removed 1 base from V and 1 base from J; junction bases left unmatched: 6. CDR3 sequence reads: CASSLRFSGGSGANVLTF. The CDR3 region has the DNA TGTGCCAGCAGCTTGCGGTTTAGCGGGGGATCTGGGGCCAACGTCCTGACTTTC.

The chain has TRBV6-2 or TRBV6-3 and TRBJ1-5; 7 bases map to TRBD1. CDR1 is MNHEY and CDR2 is SVGEGT in the germline V gene. V was pared by 1 base and J by 4 bases, with 7 bases of the junction left unmatched. The CDR3 has 16 amino acids. The CDR3 reads CASSYWRTGGNQPQHF. DNA of the CDR3: TGTGCCAGCAGTTACTGGAGGACAGGCGGTAATCAGCCCCAGCATTTT.

This clone was detected only a few times. The chain is built from TRBV15 and TRBJ1-1, with D hard to call. Per germline, CDR1 LNHNV and CDR2 YYDKDF (reference sequence). The CDR3 sequence is 13 residues long. Trimming shortened V by 5 bases and J by 7 bases, and 14 bases separated the two germline ends. Written as DNA, the CDR3 is TGTGCCACCAGCTCTCTATTATCCGGTGAAGCTTTCTTT. This translates into CATSSLLSGEAFF.

The chain has TRBV7-8 and TRBJ2-5, with TRBD1 matching 11 bases. Germline CDR1 reads SGHVS; CDR2 reads FQNEAQ. Trimming cost V 5 bases and J 2 bases; bases outside gene matches: 13. CDR3 length: 18 residues. CDR3 DNA sequence: TGTGCCAGCAGCACCCTATTGACCGGGACAGGGGGTCAAGAGACCCAGTACTTC. This translates into CASSTLLTGTGGQETQYF. Supplemented by reference TRBV7-8 and TRBJ2-5, the full variable domain reads GAGVSQSPRYKVAKRGQDVALRCDPISGHVSLFWYQQALGQGPEFLTYFQNEAQLDKSGLPSDRFFAERPEGSVSTLKIQRTQQEDSAVYLCASSTLLTGTGGQETQYFGPGTRLLVL.

The chain couples TRBV4-1 to TRBJ1-1; no clear D. The CDR3 extends over 13 amino acids. CDR1 and CDR2 from the germline V gene are MGHRA and YSYEKL. V shed 1 base and J shed 1 base, with 4 bases lying between them. Here the CDR3 reads CASSQVGNTEAFF. CDR3 bases: TGCGCCAGCAGCCAAGTGGGGAACACTGAAGCTTTCTTT.

This chain uses TRBV6-5 with TRBJ1-1; 7 positions match TRBD1. Germline-derived CDR1 and CDR2 are MNHEY and SVGAGI. The V and J ends lost 6 bases and 7 bases, in that order; junction bases with no gene match: 14. CDR3 length: 15 residues. The CDR3 DNA sequence: TGTGCCAGCAGCCCCCCCCCGACAGGGAAGATTGAAGCTTTCTTT. Its protein is CASSPPPTGKIEAFF.

This chain joins TRBV6-2 or TRBV6-3 and TRBJ2-3; D is uncertain. V was trimmed by 1 base and J by 6 bases, leaving 14 bases between them. This CDR3 has 15 amino acids. Germline V gene lookup returns CDR1 MNHEY and CDR2 SVGEGT. The CDR3 loop is CASSYYGRSLDTQYF. In DNA form, the CDR3 reads TGTGCCAGCAGTTACTACGGACGGAGCCTCGATACGCAGTATTTT.

CDR3 coding DNA: TGTGCCAGCAGTTACGGGACAGCGAAAGAGACCCAGTACTTC. Residues: CASSYGTAKETQYF. This chain joins TRBV6-5 and TRBJ2-5, with 7 bases lining up with TRBD1. The junction had 3 bases not matched to a gene; V was cut back by 2 bases and J by 3 bases. The CDR3 runs 14 residues. CDR1 is MNHEY and CDR2 is SVGAGI in the germline V gene.

This chain joins TRBV2 and TRBJ2-5; 7 nucleotides line up with TRBD1. The germline V gene has CDR1 SNHLY and CDR2 FYNNEI. The CDR3 covers 13 residues. Losses at the gene ends were 6 bases for V and 4 bases for J; bases not matched to a gene: 5. This chain's CDR3 is CASRTGQGETQYF. As DNA, the CDR3 is TGTGCCAGCAGGACAGGGCAGGGAGAGACCCAGTACTTC.

The chain has TRBV27 and TRBJ1-2, with TRBD1 identical over 11 bases. CDR1 is MNHEY, CDR2 SMNVEV, per germline (reference sequence). V shed 5 bases and J 8 bases; nucleotides not matched to a gene: 10. This CDR3 has 15 amino acids. CDR3 in DNA: TGTGCCAGCAGTGTATGGGGACAGGGGGAAGTCGGCTACACCTTC. Translated, it gives CASSVWGQGEVGYTF.

The chain carries TRBV19 and TRBJ1-5, with D possibly TRBD1 on 5 matching bases. Germline V gives CDR1 LNHDA, CDR2 SQIVND (reference sequence). V lost 1 base to trimming and J lost 9 bases, with 13 bases between them. CDR3 length equals 14 residues. CDR3 DNA sequence: TGTGCCAGTAGTATAGGAGGGACGGCATCGCCCCAGCATTTT. It is translated as CASSIGGTASPQHF.

This chain joins TRBV15 and TRBJ2-1, with 9 positions matching TRBD2. The CDR3 loop spans 15 amino acids. Germline trimming cut 8 bases from V and 4 bases from J; bases unmatched to any gene: 9. Germline V gene lookup returns CDR1 LNHNV and CDR2 YYDKDF (reference sequence). CDR3 loop: CATGGTSPPYNEQFF. DNA for the CDR3: TGTGCCACCGGGGGGACTAGCCCCCCTTACAATGAGCAGTTCTTC.

This chain uses TRBV19 with TRBJ1-6, with a possible D match to TRBD1 (6 bases). The CDR3 covers 16 residues. V was pared by 10 bases and J by 7 bases, with 23 bases between. The germline V gene encodes CDR1 LNHDA and CDR2 SQIVND (reference sequence). DNA for the CDR3: TGTGCCACCAAGACCTTACAGGGTTCGGCAAATTCACCCCTCCACTTT. It is translated as CATKTLQGSANSPLHF.

In this sample, this clone turned up once. This chain joins TRBV28 and TRBJ1-1, with no clear D. This CDR3 is 13 amino acids long. Trimming removed 2 bases from V and 6 bases from J, with 10 bases in between. Germline-derived CDR1 and CDR2 are MDHEN and SYDVKM. CDR3 sequence: CASSLARRSEAFF. CDR3 nucleotide sequence: TGTGCCAGCAGTTTAGCGAGGAGGTCTGAAGCTTTCTTT.

The V gene is TRBV2, the J gene TRBJ1-3; TRBD1 is a possible D gene (6 bases). Germline loops: CDR1 SNHLY, CDR2 FYNNEI. Trimming removed 5 bases from V and 3 bases from J, with 11 bases in between. The CDR3 runs to 14 residues. The CDR3, as DNA: TGTGCCAGCAGTCTGGACAGTATTGGAAACACCATATATTTT. Amino acids: CASSLDSIGNTIYF.

The chain uses TRBV18 and TRBJ2-5, with 7 nucleotides matching TRBD1. Germline values: CDR1 KGHSH, CDR2 LQKENI. The CDR3 runs to 15 residues. V dropped 3 bases and J dropped 4; count of bases not matched to a gene: 8. CDR3 in DNA: TGTGCCAGCTCACCTCCAACAGGGGCAGGAGAGACCCAGTACTTC. It codes for CASSPPTGAGETQYF.

This clone was seen a few times. This chain connects TRBV7-9 to TRBJ2-7, with 10 bases fitting TRBD1. Germline CDR1 and CDR2: SEHNR and FQNEAQ (reference sequence). V was pared by 7 bases and J by 4 bases, with 7 bases of the junction left unmatched. The CDR3 runs to 14 residues. The CDR3 is CASTKGQGGYEQYF. The CDR3 DNA sequence: TGTGCCAGCACCAAAGGACAGGGGGGGTACGAGCAGTACTTC.

J is TRBJ1-2 and V is TRBV10-3; D perhaps matches TRBD1 (5 bases). Trimming shortened V by 1 base and J by 1 base, and 13 bases separated the two germline ends. The CDR3 is made up of 16 amino acids. Germline V gives CDR1 ENHRY, CDR2 SYGVKD. CDR3 protein: CAISEYGHGDNYGYTF. The CDR3, as DNA: TGTGCCATCAGTGAGTACGGACATGGGGATAACTATGGCTACACCTTC.

The rearrangement uses TRBV4-1 and TRBJ2-2; a weak D match, TRBD1 (6 bases). V was pared by 1 base and J by 1 base, with 13 bases between. The CDR3 length is 17 residues. Looked up from germline, CDR1 is MGHRA and CDR2 is YSYEKL. DNA of the CDR3: TGCGCCAGCAGCCAAGTTGGACAGTCCCAGAACACCGGGGAGCTGTTTTTT. It translates to CASSQVGQSQNTGELFF.

The chain has TRBV5-4 and TRBJ2-1; TRBD2 matches at 8 bases. CDR3 size: 16 residues. Germline V gene sequence: CDR1 SGHNT, CDR2 YYREEE (reference sequence). V lost 3 bases, J lost 5 bases, and 10 bases stayed unmatched. CDR3 loop: CASSWSPGGGNNEQFF. The CDR3 DNA reads as TGTGCCAGCAGCTGGTCTCCGGGCGGGGGGAACAATGAGCAGTTCTTC. The complete variable domain, with remaining parts taken from reference TRBV5-4 and TRBJ2-1, reads ETGVTQSPTHLIKTRGQQVTLRCSSQSGHNTVSWYQQALGQGPQFIFQYYREEENGRGNFPPRFSGLQFPNYSSELNVNALELDDSALYLCASSWSPGGGNNEQFFGPGTRLTVL.

The rearrangement joins TRBV6-1 to TRBJ1-3; TRBD1 is a possible D gene (5 bases). The CDR3 spans 15 residues. Germline V gene lookup returns CDR1 MNHNS and CDR2 SASEGT. Trimming shortened V by 5 bases and J by 3 bases, and 14 bases separated the two germline ends. The CDR3 DNA sequence: TGTGCCAGCAGTTTCCCCGGGGGTGGTGGAAACACCATATATTTT. Amino acid sequence: CASSFPGGGGNTIYF.